A single sample gave rise to the 8 T cell receptor beta chains below, sequenced in a study of cytomegalovirus exposure and HLA in healthy donors. PCR employed 60 Vbeta and 13 Jbeta primers. The data were produced by immunoSEQ multiplex PCR, yet TCRdb's version contains in-frame clones alone and is incomplete. The sample carries just over 80,000 clones, around 81% recorded once. The sample taken for sequencing was PBMCs. Receptors originate from a man between 18 and 29 years old in good health and CMV-seropositive.

J is TRBJ2-7 and V is TRBV6-1; D uncertain. Trimming stripped 2 bases from V and 1 base from J, with 21 bases between. The CDR3 spans 18 residues. CDR1 is MNHNS, CDR2 SASEGT, per germline. The CDR3 region has the DNA TGTGCCAGCAGTGAATCTATGGGTTTGGCAGGCCGATCCTACGAGCAGTACTTC. Translated: CASSESMGLAGRSYEQYF.

This clone appeared a single time. This chain joins TRBV7-6 and TRBJ1-1; the D gene is possibly TRBD1 (6 bases). V was pared by 1 base and J by 4 bases, with 10 bases between. The CDR3 runs 14 residues. Germline V lookup: CDR1 SGHVS, CDR2 FNYEAQ. In DNA, the CDR3 is TGTGCCAGCAGCTTAGGGACAGAAACCACTGAAGCTTTCTTT. Its translation is CASSLGTETTEAFF.

The J gene is TRBJ2-5, the V gene TRBV19; TRBD2 is a possible D gene (7 bases). The CDR3 runs to 14 residues. V was pared by 5 bases and J by 7 bases, with 17 bases between. In germline, CDR1 is LNHDA, CDR2 SQIVND (reference sequence). CDR3: CASSSGGARRTQYF. Written as DNA, the CDR3 is TGTGCCAGTAGTTCGGGGGGCGCCCGACGGACCCAGTACTTC.

This sequence joins TRBV4-1 and TRBJ2-7; D may be TRBD2 (6 bases). The CDR3 loop spans 21 amino acids. V was cut by 2 bases and J by 5 bases, with 34 bases left in between. From germline, CDR1 is MGHRA and CDR2 YSYEKL. This chain's CDR3 is CASSQYHPASVTPPLGDEQYF. CDR3 bases: TGCGCCAGCAGCCAATACCATCCGGCTAGCGTAACTCCCCCCCTGGGGGACGAGCAGTACTTC.

This chain links TRBV4-1 with TRBJ2-2, with 8 bases aligning to TRBD2. V lost 0 bases and J lost 7; bases outside the gene matches: 4. Germline V lookup: CDR1 MGHRA, CDR2 YSYEKL. The CDR3 is 15 amino acids. CDR3 protein: CASSQEISGIGELFF. Written as DNA, the CDR3 is TGCGCCAGCAGCCAAGAGATTAGCGGGATCGGGGAGCTGTTTTTT.

This clone occurred a few times. The chain has TRBV4-1 and TRBJ2-7; no clear D gene. The germline V gene has CDR1 MGHRA and CDR2 YSYEKL. Deletions cut 2 bases from V and 9 bases from J, with 8 bases between. The CDR3 runs 11 residues. The CDR3 sequence: CASSQKRVQYF. The DNA for the CDR3 is TGCGCCAGCAGCCAAAAACGGGTGCAGTACTTC.

The rearrangement joins TRBV11-2 to TRBJ2-7; 12 nucleotides line up with TRBD1. Germline trimming cut 4 bases from V and 2 bases from J; bases unmatched to any gene: 3. The CDR3 has 15 residues. The germline V gene encodes CDR1 SGHAT and CDR2 FQNNGV. This CDR3 reads CASSSGTGGTYEQYF. The CDR3, as DNA: TGTGCCAGCAGCTCCGGGACAGGGGGCACCTACGAGCAGTACTTC.

The chain combines TRBV29-1 with TRBJ2-7, with 7 bases fitting TRBD2. V lost 7 bases and J lost 5; bases outside the gene matches: 11. The CDR3 is 13 amino acids. Germline CDR1 SQVTM, CDR2 ANQGSEA. In DNA, the CDR3 is TGCAGCGCAAAGACTAGCTTTGTAGACGAGCAGTACTTC. It codes for CSAKTSFVDEQYF.